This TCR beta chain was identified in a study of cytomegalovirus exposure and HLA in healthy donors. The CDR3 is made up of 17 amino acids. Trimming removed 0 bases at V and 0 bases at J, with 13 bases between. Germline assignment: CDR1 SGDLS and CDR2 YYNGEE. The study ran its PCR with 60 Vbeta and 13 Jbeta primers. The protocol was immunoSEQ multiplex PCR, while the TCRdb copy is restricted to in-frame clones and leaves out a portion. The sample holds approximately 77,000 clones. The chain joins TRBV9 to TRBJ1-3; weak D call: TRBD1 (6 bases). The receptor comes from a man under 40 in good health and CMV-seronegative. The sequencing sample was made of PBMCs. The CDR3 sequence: CASSVEGQGLSGNTIYF. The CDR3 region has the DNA TGTGCCAGCAGCGTAGAGGGCCAGGGGCTCTCTGGAAACACCATATATTTT.